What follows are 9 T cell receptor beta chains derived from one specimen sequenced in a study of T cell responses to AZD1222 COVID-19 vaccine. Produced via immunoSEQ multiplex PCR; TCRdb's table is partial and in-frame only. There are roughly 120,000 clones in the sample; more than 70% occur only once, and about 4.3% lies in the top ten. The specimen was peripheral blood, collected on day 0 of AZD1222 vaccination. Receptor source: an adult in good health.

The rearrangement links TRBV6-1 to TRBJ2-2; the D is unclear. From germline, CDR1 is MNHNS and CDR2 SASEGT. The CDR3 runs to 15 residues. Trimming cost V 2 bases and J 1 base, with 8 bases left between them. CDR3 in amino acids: CASSESRGNTGELFF. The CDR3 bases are TGTGCCAGCAGTGAATCGCGCGGGAACACCGGGGAGCTGTTTTTT.

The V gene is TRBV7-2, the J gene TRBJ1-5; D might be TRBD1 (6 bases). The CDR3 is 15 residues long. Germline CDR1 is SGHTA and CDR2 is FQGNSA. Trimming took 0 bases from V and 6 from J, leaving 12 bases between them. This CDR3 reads CASSLARGGRQPQHF. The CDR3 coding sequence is TGTGCCAGCAGCTTAGCCAGGGGAGGGCGTCAGCCCCAGCATTTT.

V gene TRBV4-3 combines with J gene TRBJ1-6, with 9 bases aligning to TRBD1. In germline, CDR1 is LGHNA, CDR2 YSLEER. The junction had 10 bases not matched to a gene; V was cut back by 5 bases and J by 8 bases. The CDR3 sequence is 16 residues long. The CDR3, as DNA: TGCGCCAGCAGCGCCGGGGTCGACAGGGGGGATTCACCCCTCCACTTT. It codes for CASSAGVDRGDSPLHF.

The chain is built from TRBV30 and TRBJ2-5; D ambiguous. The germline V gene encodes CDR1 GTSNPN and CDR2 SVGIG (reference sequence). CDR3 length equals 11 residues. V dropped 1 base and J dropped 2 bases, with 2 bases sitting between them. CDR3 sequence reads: CAWSAQETQYF. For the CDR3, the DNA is TGTGCCTGGAGTGCGCAAGAGACCCAGTACTTC. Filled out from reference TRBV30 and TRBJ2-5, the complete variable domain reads SQTIHQWPATLVQPVGSPLSLECTVEGTSNPNLYWYRQAAGRGLQLLFYSVGIGQISSEVPQNLSASRPQDRQFILSSKKLLLSDSGFYLCAWSAQETQYFGPGTRLLVL.

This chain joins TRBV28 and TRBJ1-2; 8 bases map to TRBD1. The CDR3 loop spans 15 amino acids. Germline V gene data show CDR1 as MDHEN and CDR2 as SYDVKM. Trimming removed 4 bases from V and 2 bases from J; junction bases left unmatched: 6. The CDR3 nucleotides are TGTGCCAGCAGTTCGACGACAGGGGTCAACTATGGCTACACCTTC. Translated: CASSSTTGVNYGYTF.

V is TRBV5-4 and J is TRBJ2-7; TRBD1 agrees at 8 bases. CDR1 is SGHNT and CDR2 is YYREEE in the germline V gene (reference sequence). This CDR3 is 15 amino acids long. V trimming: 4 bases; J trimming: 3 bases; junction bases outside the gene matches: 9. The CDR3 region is CASSQGAGSLYEQYF. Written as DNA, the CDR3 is TGTGCCAGCAGCCAGGGGGCAGGGTCCCTCTACGAGCAGTACTTC.

As DNA, the CDR3 is TGCGCCAGCAGCTTGGTAACTAGCGGGGGTTCCTACGAGCAGTACTTC. Protein product: CASSLVTSGGSYEQYF. The chain recombines TRBV5-1 with TRBJ2-7, with 11 positions matching TRBD2. This CDR3 contains 16 residues. Germline V gene lookup returns CDR1 SGHRS and CDR2 YFSETQ. V gave up 0 bases and J gave up 1 base; unmatched junction bases: 3.

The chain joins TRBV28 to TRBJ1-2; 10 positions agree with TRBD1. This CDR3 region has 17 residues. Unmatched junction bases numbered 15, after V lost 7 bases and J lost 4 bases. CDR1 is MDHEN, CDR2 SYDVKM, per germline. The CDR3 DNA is TGTGCCAGCAAGGCCGGGACAGGGGCCACCCCAGTCTATGGCTACACCTTC. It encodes CASKAGTGATPVYGYTF.

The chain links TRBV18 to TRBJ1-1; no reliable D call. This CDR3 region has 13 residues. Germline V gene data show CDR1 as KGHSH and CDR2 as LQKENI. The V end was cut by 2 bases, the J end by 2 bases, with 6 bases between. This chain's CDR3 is CASSPSGNTEAFF. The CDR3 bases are TGTGCCAGCTCACCATCGGGCAACACTGAAGCTTTCTTT.